Given below is one T cell receptor beta chain in context. The CDR3 is made up of 16 amino acids. Germline V gene lookup returns CDR1 SGHRS and CDR2 YFSETQ. The ends lost 4 bases at V and 4 bases at J; junction bases unmatched: 9. Each of the donors was a healthy bone marrow donor. This sample was included in a study of cytomegalovirus exposure and HLA in healthy donors. In the study overall: Within the Caucasian-associated ancestry cluster were 65% to 85% of the 398 genotyped donors.

The study ran its PCR with 60 Vbeta and 13 Jbeta primers. In the original workflow: Later work found 65 million to 100 million unique TCR beta chains, with approximately 12 million shared. Data came from immunoSEQ multiplex PCR; TCRdb stores just in-frame clones and leaves some out. V, J and clone size reflect that table, while D and trimming were determined from the DNA. The table records about 60,000 clones, around 79% of them present only once. Sequencing was carried out using PBMCs. The receptor's source is a female donor in good health and CMV-seronegative. J is TRBJ1-3 and V is TRBV5-1; 9 nucleotides match TRBD1. The CDR3 DNA reads as TGCGCCAGCAGCCCCCCGGGACAGGGAAACGGAAACACCATATATTTT. As protein: CASSPPGQGNGNTIYF.